A single sample is the source of the 27 T cell receptor beta chains below, sequenced in a study of cytomegalovirus exposure and HLA in healthy donors. PCR amplification relied on 60 Vbeta primers (plus 13 Jbeta primers). Measured with immunoSEQ multiplex PCR; TCRdb has only the in-frame clones, and not every one. The table shows around 190,000 clones, with around 80% occurring only once. Sample: PBMCs. The receptors come from a woman in her 40s in good health and CMV-seronegative.

The chain links TRBV7-9 to TRBJ1-2; possibly TRBD1 for D (6 bases). CDR3 length: 15 residues. CDR1 is SEHNR, CDR2 FQNEAQ, per germline (reference sequence). Trimming cost V 0 bases and J 2 bases, with 10 bases left between them. This CDR3 is CASSLAGGTNYGYTF. The CDR3 DNA sequence: TGTGCCAGCAGCTTAGCTGGGGGCACCAACTATGGCTACACCTTC. The full variable domain, its missing parts supplied by reference TRBV7-9 and TRBJ1-2, is DTGVSQNPRHKITKRGQNVTFRCDPISEHNRLYWYRQTLGQGPEFLTYFQNEAQLEKSRLLSDRFSAERPKGSFSTLEIQRTEQGDSAMYLCASSLAGGTNYGYTFGSGTRLTVV.

A few counts support this clone. This sequence joins TRBV7-9 and TRBJ2-5; 12 positions agree with TRBD2. The V segment lost 5 bases and the J segment 5 bases; nucleotides outside the gene matches: 9. CDR3 length equals 16 residues. The V gene's germline CDR1 is SEHNR and CDR2 FQNEAQ (reference sequence). The CDR3 coding sequence is TGTGCCAGCAGCCCAGACGGGACTAGCGGGTCGGAGACCCAGTACTTC. Translating it yields CASSPDGTSGSETQYF.

This chain joins TRBV19 and TRBJ2-7; TRBD2 agrees at 10 bases. V was clipped by 4 bases and J by 4 bases; unmatched bases: 4. The CDR3 covers 14 residues. CDR1 is LNHDA and CDR2 is SQIVND in the germline V gene (reference sequence). The CDR3 reads CASSNQREGYEQYF. The CDR3 nucleotides are TGTGCCAGTAGTAACCAGCGGGAGGGTTACGAGCAGTACTTC.

V usage is TRBV4-2 and J usage is TRBJ2-1; possibly TRBD2 for D (6 bases). This CDR3 comprises 17 residues. Germline values: CDR1 LGHNA, CDR2 YNFKEQ. V lost 5 bases to trimming and J lost 2 bases, with 19 bases between them. The DNA of the CDR3 is TGTGCCAGCAGCTTAAAGTCTAGGGAGGAAGCCTACAATGAGCAGTTCTTC. Translation gives CASSLKSREEAYNEQFF.

The J gene is TRBJ1-2, the V gene TRBV5-1, with D unclear. This CDR3 is 15 amino acids long. Trimming took 7 bases from V and 8 from J, leaving 24 bases between them. Germline V gene data show CDR1 as SGHRS and CDR2 as YFSETQ. The chain's CDR3 is CASAAIKDSSMGYTF. DNA of the CDR3: TGCGCCAGCGCTGCGATTAAAGATTCCTCTATGGGCTACACCTTC.

CDR3 in amino acids: CASSPRGSSYNEQFF. For the CDR3, the DNA is TGTGCCAGCAGCCCCAGGGGTAGCTCCTACAATGAGCAGTTCTTC. V gene TRBV2 combines with J gene TRBJ2-1; possibly TRBD1 for D (6 bases). CDR1 SNHLY and CDR2 FYNNEI come from the germline V gene. The CDR3 has 15 residues. V was pared by 6 bases and J by 0 bases, with 12 bases between.

The chain joins TRBV5-4 to TRBJ2-3, with a possible D match to TRBD1 (6 bases). Trimming took off 3 bases at V and 1 base at J, with 15 bases between the two ends. The V gene's germline CDR1 is SGHNT and CDR2 YYREEE (reference sequence). The CDR3 consists of 16 residues. CDR3 DNA sequence: TGTGCCAGCAGCTCGGTCGGGAAGGGGGGCACAGATACGCAGTATTTT. Protein: CASSSVGKGGTDTQYF.

The rearrangement links TRBV27 to TRBJ2-7; possibly TRBD1 for D (5 bases). The CDR3 is 15 amino acids. Between the trimmed V and J ends, which lost 0 bases and 2 bases, there was a span of 11 bases. Germline V gene lookup returns CDR1 MNHEY and CDR2 SMNVEV (reference sequence). CDR3 sequence reads: CASSLSSQGPYEQYV. CDR3 DNA: TGTGCCAGCAGTTTATCGAGTCAGGGTCCCTACGAGCAGTACGTC.

The chain employs TRBV9 and TRBJ2-2, with D unresolved. Germline values: CDR1 SGDLS, CDR2 YYNGEE. The length of the CDR3 is 16 residues. V lost 0 bases and J 5 bases, leaving 14 bases between the germline ends. CDR3 amino acids: CASSVATEQITGELFF. CDR3 nucleotides: TGTGCCAGCAGCGTAGCCACGGAACAGATAACCGGGGAGCTGTTTTTT.

The gene calls are TRBV5-4 and TRBJ2-5, with 12 bases matching TRBD2. Trimming cost V 4 bases and J 5 bases; bases outside gene matches: 9. CDR1 is SGHNT and CDR2 is YYREEE in the germline V gene (reference sequence). The length of the CDR3 is 16 residues. CDR3 bases: TGTGCCAGCAGCCCGACTAGCGGGAGCCCTGGGGAGACCCAGTACTTC. It codes for CASSPTSGSPGETQYF.

The chain joins TRBV10-3 to TRBJ2-2, with 12 bases identical to TRBD2. The CDR3 extends over 17 amino acids. With 10 bases clipped from V and 4 bases from J, the junction kept 13 bases outside the gene matches. Germline V CDR1 and CDR2: ENHRY, SYGVKD. The CDR3 DNA reads TGTGCCACCGGACGCGGGACTAGCGGGTATTTCACCGGGGAGCTGTTTTTT. This codes for CATGRGTSGYFTGELFF.

The V call is TRBV7-2, the J call TRBJ1-3; D gene unclear. CDR3 length equals 15 residues. Germline lookup yields CDR1 SGHTA and CDR2 FQGNSA. Trimming stripped 0 bases from V and 4 bases from J, with 10 bases between. The DNA for the CDR3 is TGTGCCAGCAGCTTAGCGCAGTCAGGCGGAAACACCATATATTTT. It translates to CASSLAQSGGNTIYF.

The CDR3 coding sequence is TGCGCCAGCAGCCAAGACGGGAGCGGGAGGGTATCTAAGCAGTTCTTC. Protein: CASSQDGSGRVSKQFF. The J gene is TRBJ2-1, the V gene TRBV4-1, with TRBD2 matching 10 bases. V was pared by 0 bases and J by 11 bases, with 10 bases of the junction left unmatched. Germline CDR1 MGHRA, CDR2 YSYEKL. The CDR3 has 16 residues.

This chain uses TRBV12-5 with TRBJ2-5, with D perhaps matching TRBD2 (5 bases). The V end was cut by 7 bases, the J end by 5 bases, with 17 bases between. The CDR3 has 14 residues. CDR1 is LGHNT, CDR2 FRNRAP, per germline. The DNA for the CDR3 is TGTGCTAGTGCCTCCTCCCTCCCGGGGGAGACCCAGTACTTC. This translates into CASASSLPGETQYF.

V is TRBV7-9 and J is TRBJ2-3; the D is unclear. Germline assignment: CDR1 SEHNR and CDR2 FQNEAQ (reference sequence). V was trimmed by 5 bases and J by 0 bases, leaving 15 bases between them. This CDR3 is 16 amino acids long. DNA of the CDR3: TGTGCCAGCAGCCCTACTTCCCCCGCGAGCACAGATACGCAGTATTTT. Protein product: CASSPTSPASTDTQYF.

The V call is TRBV25-1, the J call TRBJ2-5, with a weak D call TRBD2 (5 bases). The CDR3 has 17 residues. From germline, CDR1 is MGHDK and CDR2 SYGVNS. V shed 8 bases and J shed 2 bases, with 24 bases lying between them. CDR3 loop: CASGNPITGVSQETQYF. The CDR3 region has the DNA TGTGCCAGCGGTAATCCCATAACCGGGGTTTCGCAAGAGACCCAGTACTTC.

The rearrangement links TRBV27 to TRBJ2-3, with 9 nucleotides matching TRBD1. The CDR3 is 16 residues long. Germline V lookup: CDR1 MNHEY, CDR2 SMNVEV (reference sequence). V dropped 3 bases and J dropped 9; count of bases not matched to a gene: 13. CDR3 DNA: TGTGCCAGCAGTTTCTCCGGACAGGGGATGGGCAGCACGCAGTATTTT. This encodes CASSFSGQGMGSTQYF.

This chain connects TRBV12-5 to TRBJ1-4; perhaps TRBD1 as D (6 bases). The CDR3 is 14 residues long. V lost 2 bases to trimming and J lost 10 bases, with 14 bases between them. The germline gives CDR1 LGHNT, CDR2 FRNRAP. CDR3 protein: CASGLSGVDGKLFF. CDR3 nucleotides: TGTGCTAGTGGTTTGTCAGGGGTCGACGGAAAACTGTTTTTT.

J is TRBJ2-7 and V is TRBV7-9; 11 bases are shared with TRBD2. CDR1 is SEHNR, CDR2 FQNEAQ, per germline (reference sequence). There are 15 residues in the CDR3. This CDR3 reads CSSSPPTSGAYEQYV. The DNA of the CDR3 is TGTTCCAGCAGCCCACCGACTAGCGGGGCCTACGAGCAGTACGTC.

In nucleotides, the CDR3 is TGTGCCAGCAGCCTCGCCGGGACTAGCGGGACGATCTACGAGCAGTACTTC. This encodes CASSLAGTSGTIYEQYF. This rearrangement joins TRBV11-1 to TRBJ2-7; the match to TRBD2 covers 13 bases. V gave up 5 bases and J gave up 3 bases; unmatched junction bases: 10. The CDR3 runs 17 residues. CDR1 and CDR2 from the germline V gene are SGHAT and FQDESV (reference sequence).

The chain links TRBV28 to TRBJ1-4; 8 nucleotides align to TRBD1. Germline lookup yields CDR1 MDHEN and CDR2 SYDVKM. The CDR3 contains 14 residues. J gave up 8 bases and V 5 bases, and 7 bases lay outside the gene matches. CDR3 amino acids: CASSTGQGTEKLFF. The CDR3 nucleotides read TGTGCCAGCAGTACCGGACAGGGAACGGAAAAACTGTTTTTT.

V gene TRBV15 combines with J gene TRBJ2-1, with a weak D call TRBD2 (6 bases). Germline V gives CDR1 LNHNV, CDR2 YYDKDF (reference sequence). The CDR3 loop spans 15 amino acids. Trimming shortened V by 2 bases and J by 6 bases, and 14 bases separated the two germline ends. CDR3 residues: CATSRSGLPSNEQFF. Written as DNA, the CDR3 is TGTGCCACCAGCAGATCGGGACTGCCGAGCAATGAGCAGTTCTTC.

The chain combines TRBV9 with TRBJ2-1, with 8 bases lining up with TRBD2. The CDR3 consists of 19 residues. The junction had 15 bases not matched to a gene; V was cut back by 0 bases and J by 4 bases. The germline V gene has CDR1 SGDLS and CDR2 YYNGEE. The CDR3 coding sequence is TGTGCCAGCAGCGTAGTTGGCGGGCGGACTAGCCGTCCATACAATGAGCAGTTCTTC. It yields the protein CASSVVGGRTSRPYNEQFF.

The chain joins TRBV9 to TRBJ1-2, with 7 bases fitting TRBD1. Germline assignment: CDR1 SGDLS and CDR2 YYNGEE. J was trimmed by 6 bases and V by 0 bases; bases with no gene match: 2. There are 13 residues in the CDR3. The CDR3 bases are TGTGCCAGCAGCGTAGTAACAGGGGATGGCTACACCTTC. Translated: CASSVVTGDGYTF.

The gene calls are TRBV7-2 and TRBJ2-4; possibly TRBD2 for D (6 bases). Looked up from germline, CDR1 is SGHTA and CDR2 is FQGNSA. Trimming left V 3 bases short and J 2 bases short, with 14 bases between. The CDR3 has 16 residues. The CDR3 spells CASSFQSREPKNIQYF. In nucleotides, the CDR3 is TGTGCCAGCAGCTTCCAGTCCCGGGAGCCCAAAAACATTCAGTACTTC. Variable domain in full (rest from reference TRBV7-2 and TRBJ2-4): GAGVSQSPSNKVTEKGKDVELRCDPISGHTALYWYRQSLGQGLEFLIYFQGNSAPDKSGLPSDRFSAERTGGSVSTLTIQRTQQEDSAVYLCASSFQSREPKNIQYFGAGTRLSVL.

In its sample, this clone was seen once. The V gene is TRBV27, the J gene TRBJ2-1; 12 bases are a match to TRBD2. The germline V gene has CDR1 MNHEY and CDR2 SMNVEV (reference sequence). After removal of 4 bases from V and 9 bases from J, the junction contained 7 bases not matched to a gene. The CDR3 has 15 residues. The CDR3 loop reads CASSSGTSGPVEQFF. As DNA, the CDR3 is TGTGCCAGCAGTTCCGGGACTAGCGGGCCTGTTGAGCAGTTCTTC.

This sequence joins TRBV7-9 and TRBJ2-3; maybe TRBD2 (6 bases). V was cut by 5 bases and J by 4 bases, with 10 bases left in between. Germline assignment: CDR1 SEHNR and CDR2 FQNEAQ (reference sequence). The length of the CDR3 is 13 residues. The CDR3 DNA reads as TGTGCCAGCAGCGAGGGGACTCCAGATACGCAGTATTTT. Protein: CASSEGTPDTQYF.